The rows below give T cell receptor beta chains drawn from one sample of a study of shared clonotypes between healthy human individuals. The method was immunoSEQ multiplex PCR; TCRdb's version includes in-frame clones alone and lacks a portion of them. The sample carries over 750,000 clones, roughly 96% recorded once. Sequencing was carried out using naive CD8+ T cells sorted from blood. All receptors derive from a young man in good health. Both conserved end residues are part of each CDR3. Each record gives: J gene, D gene, clone size, V gene, CDR3 length, CDR3 DNA, CDR3 protein. D genes are given only for firm matches. Some rows have no size entry. The others give once, few or many, or a class for an expanded clone.

>TRBJ2-4|.|.|TRBV5-1|17
TGCGCCAGCAGCCCGAGGACGGAGTCTCTAGCCAAAAACATTCAGTACTTC
CASSPRTESLAKNIQYF
>TRBJ2-2|.|.|TRBV7-8|11
TGTGCCAGCAGCTGGACGGGGGAGCTGTTTTTT
CASSWTGELFF
>TRBJ2-1|TRBD2|.|TRBV5-1|16
TGCGCCAGCATCGCGGGGCGGGAGGGATACTACAATGAGCAGTTCTTC
CASIAGREGYYNEQFF
>TRBJ1-2|.|.|TRBV6-5|13
TGTGCCAGCAGTCAGGGTGTTCTCTATGGCTACACCTTC
CASSQGVLYGYTF
>TRBJ2-2|TRBD2|.|TRBV7-6|18
TGTGCCAGCAGCTTACGCCTAGCGGGAACCCCGGGCACCGGGGAGCTGTTTTTT
CASSLRLAGTPGTGELFF
>TRBJ1-1|.|.|TRBV7-9|11
TGTGCCAGCAGCTCGGCGGGGGCGGCTTTCTTT
CASSSAGAAFF
>TRBJ2-7|TRBD2|.|TRBV5-6|15
TGTGCCAGCAGCTTGGTCGGGGGAGGGCCCGACGAGCAGTACTTC
CASSLVGGGPDEQYF
>TRBJ1-5|.|.|TRBV2|13
TGTGCCAGCAGGAGGAGGGTGAGTCAGCCCCAGCATTTT
CASRRRVSQPQHF
>TRBJ1-1|.|.|TRBV29-1|11
TGCAGCGTTATGATGAACACTGAAGCTTTCTTT
CSVMMNTEAFF
>TRBJ2-1|.|.|TRBV14|14
TGTGCCAGCAGTCCAAGGCTACGGGCTCCTGAGCAGTTCTTC
CASSPRLRAPEQFF
>TRBJ2-1|TRBD1|once|TRBV15|14
TGTGCCACCAGCATATACAGGGGGCTCAATGAGCAGTTCTTC
CATSIYRGLNEQFF
>TRBJ2-7|.|.|TRBV10-1|16
TGCGCCAGCAGTGAGGGCCTGGACACTTCGTTCTACGAGCAGTACTTC
CASSEGLDTSFYEQYF
>TRBJ2-1|.|.|TRBV27|15
TGTGCCAGCAGTTTAGACGGGGCGCTCTACAATGAGCAGTTCTTC
CASSLDGALYNEQFF
>TRBJ2-7|.|.|TRBV5-6|13
TGTGCCAGCAGCCAGAGCGGGCCGTACGAGCAGTACTTC
CASSQSGPYEQYF
>TRBJ2-7|TRBD1|.|TRBV4-3|14
TGCGCCAGCAGCCAAGGCCGACAGGGTTACGAGCAGTACTTC
CASSQGRQGYEQYF
>TRBJ1-1|.|once|TRBV6-1|15
TGTGCCAGCAGCGCCTTTACAGGTGGGGGCACTGAAGCTTTCTTT
CASSAFTGGGTEAFF
>TRBJ1-1|TRBD1|.|TRBV7-6|17
TGTGCCAGCAGCCCGGGGGTTGAGGGGACAGGGGTCGGTGAAGCTTTCTTT
CASSPGVEGTGVGEAFF
>TRBJ2-1|.|.|TRBV2|14
TGTGCCATACTCTTAGCGTCGTCCTACAATGAGCAGTTCTTC
CAILLASSYNEQFF
>TRBJ2-7|TRBD2|.|TRBV6-1|18
TGTGCCAGCAGTGAAGCGCCCTGGACTAGCGGGAAATGGTACGAGCAGTACTTC
CASSEAPWTSGKWYEQYF
>TRBJ2-1|.|.|TRBV7-9|14
TGTGCCAGCAGCTTCCTCGGGAACAACAATGAGCAGTTCTTC
CASSFLGNNNEQFF
>TRBJ2-2|TRBD2|.|TRBV28|17
TGTGCCAGCAGTTTCCCACAACTAGCGTCCAACACCGGGGAGCTGTTTTTT
CASSFPQLASNTGELFF
>TRBJ2-2|.|.|TRBV27|16
TGTGCCAGCAGTTTATCGATTGGGTCTGGCACCGGGGAGCTGTTTTTT
CASSLSIGSGTGELFF
>TRBJ2-3|.|once|TRBV4-3|14
TGCGCCAGCAGCCAAGATCGGAGCACAGATACGCAGTATTTT
CASSQDRSTDTQYF
>TRBJ2-5|.|once|TRBV7-9|14
TGTGCCAGCAGACCCACAGGGCTTAGGGAGACCCAGTACTTC
CASRPTGLRETQYF
>TRBJ2-7|.|.|TRBV27|13
TGTGCCAGCAGTTTACAAGTCTCCTACGAGCAGTACTTC
CASSLQVSYEQYF
>TRBJ2-1|TRBD2|.|TRBV9|15
TGTGCCAGCAGCGAGGCGACTAGCGGGTACAATGAGCAGTTCTTC
CASSEATSGYNEQFF
>TRBJ2-7|.|.|TRBV7-6|16
TGTGCCAGCAGCTTAGGGCCCCCCAGCGCAACCTACGAGCAGTACTTC
CASSLGPPSATYEQYF
>TRBJ2-7|.|.|TRBV27|16
TGTGCCAGCAGTTTATCCCACCCGGGACACTTCTACGAGCAGTACTTC
CASSLSHPGHFYEQYF
>TRBJ2-1|.|.|TRBV4-1|17
TGCGCCAGCAGCCAAGATATTGGCAGGGGAGAATACAATGAGCAGTTCTTC
CASSQDIGRGEYNEQFF
>TRBJ1-4|.|.|TRBV7-9|14
TGTGCCAGCAGCCATACCGGGGTAGAAGAAAAACTGTTTTTT
CASSHTGVEEKLFF
>TRBJ2-7|.|.|TRBV4-1|13
TGCGCCAGCAGCCAAAATCCTCACTACGAGCAGTACTTC
CASSQNPHYEQYF
>TRBJ2-3|.|.|TRBV29-1|16
TGCAGCGTTGAAGGGGGAACGGGATCCCCCGCAGATACGCAGTATTTT
CSVEGGTGSPADTQYF